A selection of T cell receptor beta chains follows, all from one sample in a study of shared clonotypes between healthy human individuals. Sequencing was performed with immunoSEQ multiplex PCR; in TCRdb, only in-frame clones are kept and a portion is missing. The data hold roughly 2,300,000 clones, with around 92% observed a single time. The sequencing input was naive CD4+ T cells from PBMCs. These receptors all stem from a man younger than 35 in good health. Some clones in this sample may be carry-over from other donors' samples. The CDR3 runs from the conserved cysteine through the conserved F or W. A D gene is named only where the DNA matches it firmly. Clone sizes are given selectively: once, few, many, or a class where the clone is expanded.

>TRBV6-4|once|TRBJ1-2|12|.
TGTGCCAGCAGTGATCGAGGCTATGGCTACACCTTC
CASSDRGYGYTF
>TRBV19|.|TRBJ2-5|16|TRBD2
TGTGCCAGTAGTATGGGACTAGCGGGAGGGTGGGAGACCCAGTACTTC
CASSMGLAGGWETQYF
>TRBV2|.|TRBJ1-5|13|.
TGTGCCAGCGAGGGAGGGGGAAATCAGCCCCAGCATTTT
CASEGGGNQPQHF
>TRBV29-1|once|TRBJ1-4|12|.
TGCAGCGTTGTTGCGGGTGGGGAAAAACTGTTTTTT
CSVVAGGEKLFF
>TRBV5-1|.|TRBJ2-1|13|.
TGCGCCAGCAGCTTTAGGCTCGGCAATGAGCAGTTCTTC
CASSFRLGNEQFF
>TRBV5-5|.|TRBJ2-3|16|.
TGTGCCAGCAGGAAATCGACAGGACACACGGCAGATACGCAGTATTTT
CASRKSTGHTADTQYF
>TRBV19|.|TRBJ2-7|15|.
TGTGCCAGTAGTATAGGAAGGGCAGGGGCCCTCGAGCAGTACTTC
CASSIGRAGALEQYF
>TRBV27|.|TRBJ1-1|17|.
TGTGCCAGCAGTTTAAATCGGTCGGGCAGACAGAACACTGAAGCTTTCTTT
CASSLNRSGRQNTEAFF
>TRBV18|.|TRBJ1-4|15|TRBD1
TGTGCCAGCTCACCTGGGACAGGGGGCCCCGTGGAACTGTTTTTT
CASSPGTGGPVELFF
>TRBV4-1|.|TRBJ1-3|19|TRBD1
TGCGCCAGCAGCCAGCTGGGACAGGGGGCTCCAAGGATTGGAAACACCATATATTTT
CASSQLGQGAPRIGNTIYF
>TRBV7-9|.|TRBJ2-3|14|.
TGTGCCAGCAGCTTAGTATCCCCACCAGATACGCAGTATTTT
CASSLVSPPDTQYF
>TRBV11-2|.|TRBJ1-2|15|.
TGTGCCAGCAGCCAAAGACAGGATAACATATATGGCTACACCTTC
CASSQRQDNIYGYTF
>TRBV28|.|TRBJ2-1|16|TRBD2
TGTGCCAGCAGAACTCGACTAGCCGACTCCTACAATGAGCAGTTCTTC
CASRTRLADSYNEQFF
>TRBV5-1|.|TRBJ2-2|15|.
TGCGCCAGCAGCTTGGACGCGACGAACACCGGGGAGCTGTTTTTT
CASSLDATNTGELFF
>TRBV18|.|TRBJ2-3|15|.
TGTGCCAGCTCACTCGCCGGGACTAGCACAGATACGCAGTATTTT
CASSLAGTSTDTQYF
>TRBV5-5|.|TRBJ2-7|12|.
TGTGCCCGCTGGAGGGGGGAGTACGAGCAGTACTTC
CARWRGEYEQYF
>TRBV5-1|.|TRBJ1-2|15|.
TGCGCCAGCAGCTCGGACAGTCTCCCGAGGGATGGCTACACCTTC
CASSSDSLPRDGYTF
>TRBV11-2|few|TRBJ1-1|17|.
TGTGCCAGCAGCTTACGACCAAGTGGGCTGTCGAACACTGAAGCTTTCTTT
CASSLRPSGLSNTEAFF
>TRBV10-3|.|TRBJ2-3|15|.
TGTGCCATGGGAGATGGGGGACTTGCCACAGATACGCAGTATTTT
CAMGDGGLATDTQYF
>TRBV19|.|TRBJ1-2|13|.
TGTGCCAGTAGTACTCGGGTCCGGGAGGGCTACACCTTC
CASSTRVREGYTF
>TRBV25-1|.|TRBJ2-6|18|TRBD1
TGTGCCAGCAGTGAATTGGGGACAGGCTCCTCTGGGGCCAACGTCCTGACTTTC
CASSELGTGSSGANVLTF
>TRBV28|.|TRBJ2-1|16|.
TGTGCCAGCACCTCCTATGGGGTCCCCTCCTACAATGAGCAGTTCTTC
CASTSYGVPSYNEQFF
>TRBV7-2|.|TRBJ1-5|14|TRBD1
TGTGCCAGCAGCCGGCAGGGGGGCAATCAGCCCCAGCATTTT
CASSRQGGNQPQHF
>TRBV6-1|few|TRBJ2-1|13|.
TGTGCCAGCAGTCCCAGGTCCTACAATGAGCAGTTCTTC
CASSPRSYNEQFF
>TRBV5-4|.|TRBJ2-3|16|TRBD2
TGTGCCAGCAGCTCAGGTCTAGCGGGTAGCACAGATACGCAGTATTTT
CASSSGLAGSTDTQYF
>TRBV7-2|.|TRBJ2-1|13|.
TGTGCCAGCAGCTTAGTCCCCGGGATTGAGCAGTTCTTC
CASSLVPGIEQFF
>TRBV10-3|.|TRBJ2-5|16|TRBD2
TGTGCCATCAGTGAGGCCGGGACTAGCGGGACCGAGACCCAGTACTTC
CAISEAGTSGTETQYF
>TRBV19|.|TRBJ2-6|17|.
TGTGCCAGTAGCGGACAGTCGAAACGGTCTGGGGCCAACGTCCTGACTTTC
CASSGQSKRSGANVLTF
>TRBV7-8|.|TRBJ2-7|15|TRBD1
TGTGCCAGCAGCCCGCGGGACAGGGGGCCTTGGGAGCAGTACTTC
CASSPRDRGPWEQYF
>TRBV7-2|once|TRBJ2-7|14|.
TGTGCCAGCAGCTCTCGGACCCAATCCTACGAGCAGTACTTC
CASSSRTQSYEQYF